Presented here are 27 T cell receptor beta chains from one specimen sequenced in a study of Graves' ophthalmopathy and Graves' hyperthyroidism. Beta-chain TCR CDR3 regions were amplified from RNA transcripts. First-round RT-PCR relied on HTBI primers, and a second-round multiplex PCR came next. TCRdb itself ran the multiplex PCR reads through MiXCR, one entry per CDR3 protein. The repertoire holds about 170,000 distinct CDR3 sequences, with approximately 40% as singletons. Sequencing was done on a sample of peripheral blood. These receptors all come from a woman aged 35 to 49 with Graves' ophthalmopathy.

The chain carries TRBV7-2 and TRBJ1-5; tentatively, D is TRBD1 (5 bases). The germline V and J ends were trimmed by 2 bases and 5 bases, with 10 bases remaining between them. Germline V gene lookup returns CDR1 SGHTA and CDR2 FQGNSA. The CDR3 spans 14 residues. The CDR3 DNA reads as TGTGCCAGCAGCTTATCGCAGGGCGATCAGCCCCAGCATTTT. The encoded protein is CASSLSQGDQPQHF.

The chain recombines TRBV28 with TRBJ1-1; perhaps TRBD1 as D (5 bases). This CDR3 comprises 15 residues. Trimming removed 6 bases at V and 0 bases at J, with 14 bases between. Per germline, CDR1 MDHEN and CDR2 SYDVKM. In DNA, the CDR3 is TGTGCCAGCAGCCCGAGACAGAATGTGAACACTGAAGCTTTCTTT. Translated, it gives CASSPRQNVNTEAFF.

The chain uses TRBV10-1 and TRBJ2-7; tentatively, D is TRBD2 (6 bases). With 9 bases removed from V and 0 bases from J, the gap between germline ends came to 27 bases. This CDR3 is 18 amino acids long. Germline lookup yields CDR1 WNHNN and CDR2 SYGVQD (reference sequence). CDR3 loop: CARDDCSGYSDYSYEQYF. DNA for the CDR3: TGCGCCAGGGATGATTGTAGCGGTTACTCTGACTACTCCTACGAGCAGTACTTC.

This clonotype was seen ten or more times. This chain joins TRBV19 and TRBJ1-1; 11 nucleotides match TRBD1. The CDR3 spans 17 residues. Germline CDR1 LNHDA, CDR2 SQIVND (reference sequence). V was pared by 3 bases and J by 1 base, with 7 bases of the junction left unmatched. The CDR3 DNA reads as TGTGCCAGTAGTATGTCCCGGACAGGGGGCCGGAACACTGAAGCTTTCTTT. It yields the protein CASSMSRTGGRNTEAFF. Full variable domain (rest looked up from reference TRBV19 and TRBJ1-1): DGGITQSPKYLFRKEGQNVTLSCEQNLNHDAMYWYRQDPGQGLRLIYYSQIVNDFQKGDIAEGYSVSREKKESFPLTVTSAQKNPTAFYLCASSMSRTGGRNTEAFFGQGTRLTVV.

The table lists this clonotype with many counts. This chain connects TRBV28 to TRBJ2-5; 8 bases line up with TRBD1. The length of the CDR3 is 13 residues. Germline CDR1 and CDR2: MDHEN and SYDVKM. V gave up 8 bases and J gave up 2 bases; unmatched junction bases: 4. The CDR3 bases are TGTGCCAGCCAACAGGGGGGACAAGAGACCCAGTACTTC. Its translation is CASQQGGQETQYF.

This clonotype occurred many times. V usage is TRBV6-5 and J usage is TRBJ1-5; D is possibly TRBD1 (6 bases). The CDR3 covers 14 residues. Trimming shortened V by 2 bases and J by 3 bases, and 8 bases separated the two germline ends. Germline lookup yields CDR1 MNHEY and CDR2 SVGAGI. The CDR3 DNA follows: TGTGCCAGCAGTTACGACAGGCACAATCAGCCCCAGCATTTT. Its translation: CASSYDRHNQPQHF.

This clonotype was recorded at least ten times. J is TRBJ1-2 and V is TRBV28; no reliable D call. Per the germline V gene, CDR1 is MDHEN and CDR2 is SYDVKM. The CDR3 runs 15 residues. V was pared by 5 bases and J by 1 base, with 14 bases between. The CDR3 is CASSPFGRVNYGYTF. The DNA for the CDR3 is TGTGCCAGCAGTCCCTTCGGGAGAGTTAACTATGGCTACACCTTC.

The chain is built from TRBV20-1 and TRBJ1-2, with TRBD1 matching 7 bases. CDR1 is DFQATT, CDR2 SNEGSKA, per germline (reference sequence). The CDR3 spans 13 residues. With V trimmed by 5 bases and J by 11 bases, 14 bases remained unmatched. CDR3 protein: CSAEGRDSQRYTF. The CDR3 DNA follows: TGCAGTGCTGAAGGAAGGGACAGCCAGAGGTACACCTTC.

The chain has TRBV28 and TRBJ1-1; D is undetermined. The CDR3 runs to 13 residues. Per the germline V gene, CDR1 is MDHEN and CDR2 is SYDVKM. V was pared by 7 bases and J by 3 bases, with 12 bases between. CDR3 bases: TGTGCCAGCACCTTCGAGGCGGACACTGAAGCTTTCTTT. It yields the protein CASTFEADTEAFF.

This rearrangement joins TRBV6-2 or TRBV6-3 to TRBJ1-1, with 8 positions matching TRBD1. The J segment lost 4 bases and the V segment lost 9 bases, leaving 4 bases of the junction unmatched. Germline CDR1 MNHEY, CDR2 SVGEGT. CDR3 length equals 12 residues. The CDR3 reads CASKQGVTEAFF. CDR3 nucleotide sequence: TGTGCCAGTAAACAGGGGGTCACTGAAGCTTTCTTT.

This clonotype occurred many times. One end of the junction fails to match germline, which may point to a read error. For the CDR3, the DNA is TGTACCACCAGCACCGGTACAGGGAACGGAAACACCATATATTTT. Translation gives CTTSTGTGNGNTIYF. The chain is built from TRBV15 and TRBJ1-3; the D gene is possibly TRBD1 (6 bases). Per the germline V gene, CDR1 is LNHNV and CDR2 is YYDKDF (reference sequence). The CDR3 is 15 amino acids.

The chain joins TRBV20-1 to TRBJ2-7; a weak D match, TRBD1 (5 bases). Germline CDR1 is DFQATT and CDR2 is SNEGSKA (reference sequence). V shed 2 bases and J shed 5 bases, with 13 bases lying between them. This CDR3 is built from 13 residues. This chain's CDR3 is CSARPQGNHEQYF. CDR3 bases: TGCAGTGCTAGACCCCAGGGTAACCACGAGCAGTACTTC.

Many counts were recorded for this clonotype. The genes are TRBV27 and TRBJ1-5; D is possibly TRBD1 (6 bases). Germline CDR1 MNHEY, CDR2 SMNVEV (reference sequence). This CDR3 contains 14 residues. V lost 3 bases and J lost 6, with 12 bases in between. CDR3 loop: CASSFLGGSQPQHF. Here the CDR3 DNA reads TGTGCCAGCAGTTTCTTAGGGGGGTCTCAGCCCCAGCATTTT.

This clonotype has a count of ten or more. This chain joins TRBV28 and TRBJ2-7, with a weak D call TRBD2 (5 bases). The V end lost 9 bases, the J end lost 9 bases, and 21 bases lay between the germline ends. The CDR3 is made up of 13 amino acids. CDR1 is MDHEN and CDR2 is SYDVKM in the germline V gene. This chain's CDR3 is CASRGSGREGQYF. Here the CDR3 DNA reads TGTGCCAGTCGGGGAAGCGGCCGAGAAGGGCAGTACTTC.

This clonotype was recorded many times. The rearrangement uses TRBV6-5 and TRBJ2-5; 8 bases fit TRBD2. CDR3 size: 16 residues. Germline values: CDR1 MNHEY, CDR2 SVGAGI. J lost 0 bases, V lost 0 bases, and 3 bases had no gene match. The DNA for the CDR3 is TGTGCCAGCAGTTACTCGGGCGGGGGGAACCAAGAGACCCAGTACTTC. It encodes CASSYSGGGNQETQYF.

This clonotype appeared many times. This sequence joins TRBV20-1 and TRBJ2-7; 11 bases line up with TRBD1. The germline V gene has CDR1 DFQATT and CDR2 SNEGSKA (reference sequence). The CDR3 spans 16 residues. The V and J ends lost 5 bases and 4 bases, in that order; junction bases with no gene match: 13. DNA of the CDR3: TGCAGTGCTCACAAACTCATTGGACAGGGGGCTTACGAGCAGTACTTC. This codes for CSAHKLIGQGAYEQYF.

The rearrangement joins TRBV5-6 to TRBJ2-7; weak D call: TRBD2 (6 bases). This CDR3 region has 15 residues. Trimming shortened V by 4 bases and J by 4 bases, and 18 bases separated the two germline ends. Germline assignment: CDR1 SGHDT and CDR2 YYEEEE. CDR3 in DNA: TGTGCCAGCAGCCTGAACGGCAGGGAGGATTACGAGCAGTACTTC. It codes for CASSLNGREDYEQYF.

The J gene is TRBJ1-1, the V gene TRBV7-2; the D gene is possibly TRBD1 (5 bases). The CDR3 loop spans 15 amino acids. With 2 bases removed from V and 6 bases from J, the gap between germline ends came to 16 bases. CDR1 SGHTA and CDR2 FQGNSA come from the germline V gene. CDR3 DNA sequence: TGTGCCAGCAGCTTAAGGCTCGAGCAGGGAGCTGAAGCTTTCTTT. Translation gives CASSLRLEQGAEAFF.

This clonotype was picked up one time. This sequence joins TRBV30 and TRBJ1-5; no firm D call. With 4 bases removed from V and 7 bases from J, the gap between germline ends came to 17 bases. CDR3 length: 14 amino acids. Germline assignment: CDR1 GTSNPN and CDR2 SVGIG (reference sequence). CDR3 DNA: TGTGCCTGGACCCCTATGGGAGGGAGACAGCCCCAGCATTTT. This codes for CAWTPMGGRQPQHF.

The chain joins TRBV19 to TRBJ1-2; 7 positions match TRBD1. CDR1 is LNHDA and CDR2 is SQIVND in the germline V gene (reference sequence). With V trimmed by 5 bases and J by 2 bases, 8 bases remained unmatched. This CDR3 spans 15 amino acids. The CDR3 loop is CASSFLTGTNYGYTF. The CDR3 coding sequence is TGTGCCAGTAGTTTCCTGACAGGGACCAACTATGGCTACACCTTC.

At least ten counts were recorded for this clonotype. The chain couples TRBV5-1 to TRBJ2-7, with 10 bases matching TRBD1. Germline V gene sequence: CDR1 SGHRS, CDR2 YFSETQ. This CDR3 region has 16 residues. Trimming removed 2 bases from V and 5 bases from J; junction bases left unmatched: 10. CDR3 region: CASSFRPGTGEDEQYF. The CDR3 DNA is TGCGCCAGCAGCTTTAGACCCGGGACAGGGGAGGACGAGCAGTACTTC.

The CDR3 loop is CASSPLGGDQGGYTF. The CDR3 region has the DNA TGTGCCAGCAGTCCCCTGGGGGGGGACCAGGGAGGCTACACCTTC. The V and J genes are TRBV28 and TRBJ1-2, with D perhaps matching TRBD1 (5 bases). Trimming shortened V by 5 bases and J by 8 bases, and 21 bases separated the two germline ends. This CDR3 spans 15 amino acids. The germline V gene encodes CDR1 MDHEN and CDR2 SYDVKM.

The rearrangement links TRBV28 to TRBJ2-7; maybe TRBD1 (6 bases). Germline V CDR1 and CDR2: MDHEN, SYDVKM. The CDR3 contains 12 residues. Trimming stripped 9 bases from V and 6 bases from J, with 15 bases between. The CDR3 loop is CASWTDYGEQYF. CDR3 DNA sequence: TGTGCCAGTTGGACAGACTACGGCGAGCAGTACTTC. Filled out from reference TRBV28 and TRBJ2-7, the complete variable domain reads DVKVTQSSRYLVKRTGEKVFLECVQDMDHENMFWYRQDPGLGLRLIYFSYDVKMKEKGDIPEGYSVSREKKERFSLILESASTNQTSMYLCASWTDYGEQYFGPGTRLTVT.

This clonotype was detected a few times. The J gene is TRBJ2-7, the V gene TRBV6-1; D perhaps matches TRBD1 (5 bases). Germline lookup yields CDR1 MNHNS and CDR2 SASEGT. V was clipped by 8 bases and J by 2 bases, with 16 bases between them. The length of the CDR3 is 14 residues. The CDR3 nucleotides are TGTGCCAGCCAGGGTTCTACAGAAACCTACGAGCAGTACTTC. Translation: CASQGSTETYEQYF.

This clonotype was observed many times. This chain links TRBV6-1 with TRBJ1-2, with D hard to call. The V end was cut by 7 bases, the J end by 3 bases, with 15 bases between. Germline lookup yields CDR1 MNHNS and CDR2 SASEGT. This CDR3 is 14 amino acids long. CDR3 residues: CASIGNTGDYGYTF. CDR3 bases: TGTGCCAGCATTGGAAACACCGGTGACTATGGCTACACCTTC.

This clonotype was picked up a small number of times. This chain uses TRBV6-2 or TRBV6-3 with TRBJ1-5, with unresolved D. The CDR3 consists of 13 residues. Germline CDR1 and CDR2: MNHEY and SVGEGT. V was trimmed by 6 bases and J by 4 bases, leaving 10 bases between them. For the CDR3, the DNA is TGTGCCAGCAGCCAAGTCAGTAATCAGCCCCAGCATTTT. This encodes CASSQVSNQPQHF.

This clonotype came up a few times. The rearrangement links TRBV11-1 to TRBJ2-7, with 8 bases identical to TRBD1. The V segment lost 3 bases and the J segment 5 bases; nucleotides outside the gene matches: 18. CDR3 size: 18 residues. Germline V lookup: CDR1 SGHAT, CDR2 FQDESV (reference sequence). DNA of the CDR3: TGTGCCAGCAGCTTGGGGTTAGACGCCTCCGGACAGGGCCACGAGCAGTACTTC. Amino acids: CASSLGLDASGQGHEQYF.